The sequence of this T cell receptor beta chain was determined in a study of response to subunit inactivated influenza vaccine. General study results and limits: After each seasonal influenza vaccination, few new T cells are recruited, the authors suggested.

On this clonotype: What it binds is not known.

The CDR3 runs to 15 residues. The germline gives CDR1 MGHDK, CDR2 SYGVNS. V lost 6 bases and J lost 6; bases outside the gene matches: 11. MiXCR, run by TCRdb on the RT-PCR reads, gives a single entry per CDR3 protein. Of fewer than 700,000 distinct CDR3 sequences in the sample, under 15% were seen once. The receptor was isolated from a man aged 50-59 years who received an inactivated influenza vaccine. The V gene is TRBV25-1, the J gene TRBJ2-5; 9 nucleotides match TRBD1. The specimen was PBMCs from blood, collected roughly 6 weeks after vaccination. Written as DNA, the CDR3 is TGTGCCAGCAGAGCCTCCGGGACAGGGTTTCAGACCCAGTACTTC. This encodes CASRASGTGFQTQYF.